Shown below are 23 T cell receptor beta chains from a single sample sequenced in a study of T cells after yellow fever vaccination. MiXCR, applied by TCRdb to the 5' RACE reads, yields one record per CDR3 protein. The sample has 250,000 to 350,000 distinct CDR3 sequences, less than 9.5% seen once. The source material was CD4+ T cells sorted from PBMCs, sampled 5 days after the yellow fever booster vaccination. The receptor source for this set is a man in his late teens or twenties who received the YFV17D yellow fever vaccine.

This clonotype was detected a few times. The chain combines TRBV9 with TRBJ1-1, with a tentative D call TRBD1 (5 bases). Deletions cut 6 bases from V and 4 bases from J, with 16 bases between. This CDR3 contains 14 residues. In germline, CDR1 is SGDLS, CDR2 YYNGEE. CDR3 sequence reads: CASKPGRAGTEAFF. As DNA, the CDR3 is TGTGCCAGCAAGCCAGGGAGGGCTGGCACTGAAGCTTTCTTT.

This clonotype was seen more than once but under ten times. The rearrangement joins TRBV6-5 to TRBJ2-7; maybe TRBD1 (6 bases). The V end was cut by 6 bases, the J end by 3 bases, with 15 bases between. CDR1 and CDR2 (germline): MNHEY, SVGAGI. This CDR3 region has 14 residues. This chain's CDR3 is CASSETGHRYEQYF. The CDR3 nucleotides read TGTGCCAGCAGCGAGACGGGACATCGCTACGAGCAGTACTTC.

This clonotype was observed a handful of times. The V gene is TRBV6-5, the J gene TRBJ2-1; TRBD1 or TRBD2 may be the D gene (5 bases each). Germline CDR1 reads MNHEY; CDR2 reads SVGAGI. Trimming took off 0 bases at V and 5 bases at J, with 14 bases between the two ends. This CDR3 is 16 amino acids long. CDR3 sequence (DNA): TGTGCCAGCAGTTACTCGAGGGCAGGGATAGACAATGAGCAGTTCTTC. As protein: CASSYSRAGIDNEQFF.

This clonotype has a handful of counts. J is TRBJ2-2 and V is TRBV5-1; D gene unclear. Germline-derived CDR1 and CDR2 are SGHRS and YFSETQ. V gave up 6 bases and J gave up 0 bases, with 6 bases separating them. The CDR3 totals 13 residues. Written as DNA, the CDR3 is TGCGCCAGCAAGGGCGCGAACACCGGGGAGCTGTTTTTT. Its protein is CASKGANTGELFF.

This clonotype was found a few times. The J gene is TRBJ2-5, the V gene TRBV5-1; D is undetermined. Trimming shortened V by 5 bases and J by 0 bases, and 8 bases separated the two germline ends. In germline, CDR1 is SGHRS, CDR2 YFSETQ. This CDR3 comprises 13 residues. The CDR3 loop is CASSGVDQETQYF. DNA for the CDR3: TGCGCCAGCAGTGGGGTTGACCAAGAGACCCAGTACTTC. Together with reference TRBV5-1 and TRBJ2-5, the CDR3 gives the full variable domain: KAGVTQTPRYLIKTRGQQVTLSCSPISGHRSVSWYQQTPGQGLQFLFEYFSETQRNKGNFPGRFSGRQFSNSRSEMNVSTLELGDSALYLCASSGVDQETQYFGPGTRLLVL.

This rearrangement joins TRBV7-9 to TRBJ2-5; no firm D call. The CDR3 spans 12 residues. V lost 5 bases to trimming and J lost 7 bases, with 11 bases between them. CDR1 is SEHNR and CDR2 is FQNEAQ in the germline V gene (reference sequence). CDR3 amino acids: CASSAGGRTQYF. DNA of the CDR3: TGTGCCAGCAGCGCCGGTGGTCGGACCCAGTACTTC.

Only a few counts were recorded for this clonotype. The chain is built from TRBV28 and TRBJ2-2, with 12 bases lining up with TRBD1. CDR3 size: 16 residues. The J segment lost 5 bases and the V segment lost 5 bases, leaving 6 bases of the junction unmatched. In germline, CDR1 is MDHEN, CDR2 SYDVKM. This CDR3 is CASSTGTGGWTGELFF. The DNA for the CDR3 is TGTGCCAGCAGTACCGGGACAGGGGGCTGGACCGGGGAGCTGTTTTTT.

The chain carries TRBV20-1 and TRBJ2-3; D is uncertain. V was clipped by 6 bases and J by 6 bases, with 22 bases between them. CDR3 size: 15 residues. Looked up from germline, CDR1 is DFQATT and CDR2 is SNEGSKA (reference sequence). In DNA form, the CDR3 reads TGCAGTGCCGGGTGGGCACAGAGAGATTCGGATACGCAGTATTTT. Amino acids: CSAGWAQRDSDTQYF.

V is TRBV6-6 and J is TRBJ2-3; D assignment may be TRBD1 or TRBD2 (5 bases each). In germline, CDR1 is MNHNY, CDR2 SVGAGI (reference sequence). This CDR3 is 15 amino acids long. V gave up 0 bases and J gave up 5 bases, with 12 bases separating them. The CDR3 region has the DNA TGTGCCAGCAGTTACTCGGGGACCGCGATAGATACGCAGTATTTT. Translation gives CASSYSGTAIDTQYF.

This clonotype was counted between two and nine times. This sequence joins TRBV20-1 and TRBJ2-3; 7 bases line up with TRBD1. The CDR3 loop spans 14 amino acids. The germline CDR1 and CDR2 sequences are DFQATT and SNEGSKA (reference sequence). V was clipped by 4 bases and J by 1 base; unmatched bases: 5. The DNA of the CDR3 is TGCAGTGCTACACCAGGGGGTGGCACAGATACGCAGTATTTT. Protein: CSATPGGGTDTQYF.

The rearrangement links TRBV19 to TRBJ1-5, with TRBD1 identical over 9 bases. Losses at the gene ends were 5 bases for V and 6 bases for J; bases not matched to a gene: 2. CDR1 and CDR2 from the germline V gene are LNHDA and SQIVND (reference sequence). The CDR3 has 13 amino acids. The CDR3 spells CASSPDRGQPQHF. CDR3 DNA: TGTGCCAGTAGTCCGGACAGGGGTCAGCCCCAGCATTTT. Drawing the rest from reference TRBV19 and TRBJ1-5, the complete variable domain is DGGITQSPKYLFRKEGQNVTLSCEQNLNHDAMYWYRQDPGQGLRLIYYSQIVNDFQKGDIAEGYSVSREKKESFPLTVTSAQKNPTAFYLCASSPDRGQPQHFGDGTRLSIL.

V and J are TRBV9 and TRBJ2-2; TRBD2 agrees at 7 bases. The germline gives CDR1 SGDLS, CDR2 YYNGEE. Trimming took 0 bases from V and 5 from J; bases not matched to a gene: 7. This CDR3 comprises 16 residues. The CDR3 is CASSVGEGLQTGELFF. CDR3 DNA sequence: TGTGCCAGCAGCGTAGGGGAGGGACTGCAAACCGGGGAGCTGTTTTTT.

This clonotype was detected a few times. CDR3 DNA sequence: TGTGCCAGCAGCTTAGGTGCGGGGGGGCACTACAATGAGCAGTTCTTC. Its translation is CASSLGAGGHYNEQFF. The chain uses TRBV11-1 and TRBJ2-1; the match to TRBD2 covers 9 bases. Trimming took 1 base from V and 3 from J; bases not matched to a gene: 4. Germline values: CDR1 SGHAT, CDR2 FQDESV (reference sequence). This CDR3 is 16 amino acids long.

This clonotype was picked up many times. The chain has TRBV7-9 and TRBJ1-2, with a weak D call TRBD1 (6 bases). Germline assignment: CDR1 SEHNR and CDR2 FQNEAQ (reference sequence). The CDR3 covers 14 residues. V was clipped by 4 bases and J by 1 base, with 10 bases between them. The CDR3 spells CASSYGQINYGYTF. The DNA for the CDR3 is TGTGCCAGCAGCTACGGACAGATTAACTATGGCTACACCTTC.

This clonotype has more than one count but fewer than ten. The rearrangement uses TRBV27 and TRBJ2-1, with 9 bases identical to TRBD1. The germline gives CDR1 MNHEY, CDR2 SMNVEV (reference sequence). The CDR3 is made up of 16 amino acids. After removal of 5 bases from V and 2 bases from J, the junction contained 7 bases not matched to a gene. CDR3 sequence reads: CASSTQRQGAYNEQFF. The CDR3 coding sequence is TGTGCCAGCAGTACTCAAAGACAGGGGGCCTACAATGAGCAGTTCTTC.

This clonotype appeared a few times. The gene calls are TRBV5-1 and TRBJ1-2; D may be TRBD1 (5 bases). V was clipped by 4 bases and J by 5 bases, with 12 bases between them. The V gene's germline CDR1 is SGHRS and CDR2 YFSETQ. The CDR3 runs 13 residues. DNA for the CDR3: TGCGCCAGCAGCCCACGGGGCCTATATGGCTACACCTTC. It yields the protein CASSPRGLYGYTF.

This chain connects TRBV7-9 to TRBJ1-6; 7 bases line up with TRBD1. Trimming took 5 bases from V and 7 from J; bases not matched to a gene: 17. This CDR3 contains 18 residues. Germline values: CDR1 SEHNR, CDR2 FQNEAQ (reference sequence). The CDR3 coding sequence is TGTGCCAGCAGCCCAGCCTCCACAGGGGTCGGTGTAAATTCACCCCTCCACTTT. Amino acid sequence: CASSPASTGVGVNSPLHF. Combining the CDR3 with reference TRBV7-9 and TRBJ1-6 gives the whole variable domain DTGVSQNPRHKITKRGQNVTFRCDPISEHNRLYWYRQTLGQGPEFLTYFQNEAQLEKSRLLSDRFSAERPKGSFSTLEIQRTEQGDSAMYLCASSPASTGVGVNSPLHFGNGTRLTVT.

J is TRBJ1-1 and V is TRBV6-5; 7 bases line up with TRBD1. V shed 0 bases, J shed 11 bases, and the junction held 12 bases outside the gene matches. Germline CDR1 is MNHEY and CDR2 is SVGAGI. The CDR3 totals 15 residues. The CDR3, as DNA: TGTGCCAGCAGTTACTCGATAGGGGGCTGGTGGGAGGCTTTCTTT. Protein: CASSYSIGGWWEAFF.

This clonotype has just a few counts. The chain recombines TRBV7-9 with TRBJ2-7; no clear D. The CDR3 length is 8 residues. From germline, CDR1 is SEHNR and CDR2 FQNEAQ (reference sequence). CDR3 DNA: TGTGCCAGCAGCCCTGAGGACGTC. It codes for CASSPEDV.

This clonotype has only a few counts. The rearrangement links TRBV10-3 to TRBJ1-1, with D uncertain. CDR1 and CDR2 (germline): ENHRY, SYGVKD. The CDR3 is made up of 15 amino acids. V dropped 4 bases and J dropped 0 bases, with 12 bases sitting between them. The CDR3 sequence: CAISGRTALNTEAFF. Written as DNA, the CDR3 is TGTGCCATCAGTGGCCGGACGGCTTTGAACACTGAAGCTTTCTTT.

This clonotype has just a few counts. The chain uses TRBV23-1 and TRBJ2-6; 9 nucleotides align to TRBD1. TRBV23-1 is an open reading frame whose function is uncertain. V was clipped by 1 base and J by 2 bases; unmatched bases: 9. CDR3 length equals 19 residues. The CDR3 coding sequence is TGCGCCAGCAGTCAATGTCCCGGGACAGGGCTCCCTGGGGCCAACGTCCTGACTTTC. This sequence encodes CASSQCPGTGLPGANVLTF.

This clonotype was seen only a few times. Relative to the germline gene, one junction end is altered; a read error may explain this. V gene TRBV5-8 combines with J gene TRBJ2-1; no definite D call. The length of the CDR3 is 15 residues. Germline lookup yields CDR1 SGHTS and CDR2 YDEGEE. CDR3 nucleotides: TGTGCCAGCAGCTTAGTATTAGGGAACCACAAGGAGCAGTTCTTC. This sequence encodes CASSLVLGNHKEQFF.

This clonotype has a handful of counts. This rearrangement joins TRBV20-1 to TRBJ2-6, with 7 bases matching TRBD1. This CDR3 has 15 residues. Germline CDR1 is DFQATT and CDR2 is SNEGSKA (reference sequence). V gave up 5 bases and J gave up 4 bases; unmatched junction bases: 8. CDR3 residues: CSAQNTGVGANVLTF. CDR3 sequence (DNA): TGCAGTGCTCAAAATACAGGGGTCGGGGCCAACGTCCTGACTTTC.